This entry concerns a single T cell receptor beta chain. Sequenced by immunoSEQ multiplex PCR; TCRdb stores in-frame clones only, minus some. This table holds 310,000 or so clones, approximately 86% found once. This entry is derived from a study of blood T cell repertoires in COVID-19. CDR3 length: 19 residues. Germline V gene data show CDR1 as SGHTA and CDR2 as FQGNSA. Trimming cost V 4 bases and J 4 bases; bases outside gene matches: 17. The rearrangement uses TRBV7-2 and TRBJ2-1, with 9 bases identical to TRBD2. The material sequenced was peripheral blood. This TCR was sampled from a man younger than 40 with COVID-19, enrolled during active disease. The CDR3 protein is CASSWRAGILAGLYNEQFF. The CDR3, as DNA: TGTGCCAGCAGCTGGAGGGCCGGTATTCTAGCGGGATTATACAATGAGCAGTTCTTC.